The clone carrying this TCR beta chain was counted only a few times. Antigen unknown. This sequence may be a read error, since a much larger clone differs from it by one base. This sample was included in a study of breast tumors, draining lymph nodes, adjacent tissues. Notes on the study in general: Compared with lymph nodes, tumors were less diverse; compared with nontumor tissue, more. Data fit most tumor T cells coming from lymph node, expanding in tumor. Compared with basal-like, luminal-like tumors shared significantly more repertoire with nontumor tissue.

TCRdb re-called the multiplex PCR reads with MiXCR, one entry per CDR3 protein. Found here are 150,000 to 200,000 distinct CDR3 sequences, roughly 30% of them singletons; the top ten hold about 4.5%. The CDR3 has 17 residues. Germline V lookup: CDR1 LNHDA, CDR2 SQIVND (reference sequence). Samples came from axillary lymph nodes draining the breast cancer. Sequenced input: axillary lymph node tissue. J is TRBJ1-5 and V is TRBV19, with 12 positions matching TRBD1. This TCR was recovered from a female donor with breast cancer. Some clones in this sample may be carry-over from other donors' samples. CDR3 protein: CASRYQGTGGLNQPQPF. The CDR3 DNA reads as TGTGCCAGTAGGTACCAAGGGACAGGGGGCCTCAATCAGCCCCAGCCTTTT.